These 9 T cell receptor beta chains originate from one sample sequenced in a study of T-cell reconstitution after alpha-beta-depleted transplantation in children. It was with unique molecular identifiers that the TCRbeta library was prepared. TCRdb reprocessed the PCR reads via MiXCR and lists one record per CDR3 protein. The sample shows about 590,000 distinct CDR3 sequences, roughly 13% of them seen only once. The sample here was PBMCs, mostly from graft donor cells, taken 360 days after TCRalphabeta/CD19-depleted stem cell transplant. These receptors came from a male patient aged 10 to 17 who had a stem cell transplant for acute myeloid leukemia, so the T cells may come from the graft donor.

The chain employs TRBV28 and TRBJ2-7, with 8 bases matching TRBD1. J was trimmed by 2 bases and V by 8 bases; bases with no gene match: 5. CDR3 length: 13 residues. Germline V gene data show CDR1 as MDHEN and CDR2 as SYDVKM. CDR3 protein: CASATGGPYEQYF. The DNA of the CDR3 is TGTGCCAGCGCCACAGGGGGGCCCTACGAGCAGTACTTC.

This chain joins TRBV28 and TRBJ2-2; no firm D call. V was trimmed by 7 bases and J by 3 bases, leaving 12 bases between them. CDR3 length: 14 residues. Germline V CDR1 and CDR2: MDHEN, SYDVKM. For the CDR3, the DNA is TGTGCCAGCAATGACTGGCTTTACACCGGGGAGCTGTTTTTT. Translated, it gives CASNDWLYTGELFF.

There are many counts of this clonotype. The chain employs TRBV6-5 and TRBJ1-6, with D uncertain. CDR3 length: 18 residues. CDR1 is MNHEY, CDR2 SVGAGI, per germline. The V and J ends lost 0 bases and 3 bases respectively, with 15 bases between them. The CDR3 nucleotides read TGTGCCAGCAGTTACTCGATCACGGAGAAAATCTATAATTCACCCCTCCACTTT. Encoded protein: CASSYSITEKIYNSPLHF.

V gene TRBV29-1 combines with J gene TRBJ2-5, with 7 bases that match TRBD2. CDR1 is SQVTM, CDR2 ANQGSEA, per germline. The CDR3 covers 14 residues. Trimming at V came to 1 base and at J to 5 bases, leaving 7 bases not matched to a gene. CDR3 nucleotide sequence: TGCAGCGTTGAAGTACTAGCGACAAGTGAGACCCAGTACTTC. Protein sequence: CSVEVLATSETQYF.

This clonotype was counted a few times. V and J are TRBV20-1 and TRBJ2-7, with D perhaps TRBD2 (5 bases). Germline CDR1 DFQATT, CDR2 SNEGSKA (reference sequence). Trimming pared 1 base from V and 1 base from J, leaving 5 bases between. This CDR3 comprises 12 residues. The CDR3 DNA reads TGCAGTGCTAGAGGGGAGTCCTACGAGCAGTACTTC. This gives the protein CSARGESYEQYF.

This clonotype has at least ten counts. The rearrangement uses TRBV9 and TRBJ2-2, with 7 bases that match TRBD1. The junction had 2 bases not matched to a gene; V was cut back by 3 bases and J by 3 bases. The CDR3 is 14 residues long. Germline V gene data show CDR1 as SGDLS and CDR2 as YYNGEE. CDR3 sequence reads: CASSAGQYTGELFF. CDR3 bases: TGTGCCAGCAGCGCGGGACAGTACACCGGGGAGCTGTTTTTT.

This sequence joins TRBV18 and TRBJ2-7, with 9 nucleotides matching TRBD1. The CDR3 contains 13 residues. CDR1 is KGHSH, CDR2 LQKENI, per germline. V gave up 3 bases and J gave up 6 bases; unmatched junction bases: 3. CDR3 loop: CASSPGTGSEQYF. The CDR3 DNA follows: TGTGCCAGCTCACCCGGGACAGGGAGCGAGCAGTACTTC.

The V and J genes are TRBV24-1 and TRBJ2-1, with 13 bases that match TRBD2. After removal of 7 bases from V and 7 bases from J, the junction contained 6 bases not matched to a gene. CDR1 and CDR2 (germline): KGHDR, SFDVKD. This CDR3 spans 15 amino acids. CDR3 bases: TGTGCCACCAGATCAAGGACTAGCGGGAGAAATGAGCAGTTCTTC. Amino acid sequence: CATRSRTSGRNEQFF.

This clonotype was detected only a few times. The chain joins TRBV18 to TRBJ2-1; TRBD2 agrees at 8 bases. CDR1 KGHSH and CDR2 LQKENI come from the germline V gene. J gave up 1 base and V 6 bases, and 8 bases lay outside the gene matches. The CDR3 has 16 residues. CDR3 nucleotides: TGTGCCAGCTCGCACACGACTAGCGAGTCCTACAATGAGCAGTTCTTC. It codes for CASSHTTSESYNEQFF. Full variable domain (rest looked up from reference TRBV18 and TRBJ2-1): NAGVMQNPRHLVRRRGQEARLRCSPMKGHSHVYWYRQLPEEGLKFMVYLQKENIIDESGMPKERFSAEFPKEGPSILRIQQVVRGDSAAYFCASSHTTSESYNEQFFGPGTRLTVL.